This TCR beta chain originates from a study of kidney transplant recipient with SARS-CoV-2 infection. One entry per CDR3 protein, called by TCRdb with MiXCR from the reads. The table lists 200,000 to 300,000 distinct CDR3 sequences, 29% of them singletons, with roughly 7.3% in the top ten. CDR3 length equals 19 residues. The TCR comes from a male patient in his thirties who had COVID-19 and was a kidney transplant recipient. Some T cells may arise from the graft donor. This chain uses TRBV7-5 with TRBJ1-2. TRBV7-5 constitutes a pseudogene. The starting material was a blood sample, obtained at baseline and on day 111 from a kidney transplant recipient. The CDR3 sequence is CISVPENRDEAGKTYGYTF. In DNA, the CDR3 is TGTATCTCCGTGCCAGAAAATCGTGATGAAGCAGGAAAGACCTATGGCTACACCTTC.